This TCR beta chain is from a study of neoadjuvant anti-PD-1 for oral cavity cancer. Study context: Nivolumab at 3 mg/kg was mostly given biweekly, three to four doses, pre-surgery. Non-progressing patients received a fourth nivolumab dose near day 43, then surgery on days 50-56. General study findings and limits: Greater tumor shrinkage accompanied bigger post-treatment sizes of preexisting clones.

Two replicates per tumor sample, mostly from approximately 4.6 ug of genomic DNA. Profiling relied on immunoSEQ multiplex PCR, and the TCRdb table lists in-frame clones only, not all of them. Among approximately 16,000 clones, about 34% were seen once, and the ten largest hold about two fifths. Time point indicated: after neoadjuvant nivolumab, at surgical resection. Comments on this clone: The antigen is not known.

The CDR3 runs to 12 residues. This receptor was identified in a person aged 35-79 years with oral cavity squamous cell carcinoma. V is TRBV1 and J is TRBJ1-1. TRBV1 is listed as a pseudogene. The sample in question was tumor tissue, obtained after nivolumab (anti-PD-1) treatment. CDR3 sequence: CTIPGGDTEAFF. DNA of the CDR3: TGCACCATTCCAGGGGGGGACACTGAAGCTTTCTTT.